This passage covers 5 T cell receptor beta chains from one sample sequenced in a study of OX40 agonist ivuxolimab in advanced cancers. Sequencing was performed with immunoSEQ multiplex PCR; in TCRdb, only in-frame clones are kept and a portion is missing. This sample has just over 95,000 clones, with around 90% found just once. The input for sequencing was CD4+ or CD8+ T cells sorted from blood, taken in a trial of the OX40 agonist ivuxolimab. The receptor set was obtained from an adult with an advanced solid tumor such as melanoma, head and neck, liver or kidney cancer.

This clone has only a few counts. V gene TRBV28 combines with J gene TRBJ1-1; 7 bases agree with TRBD1. Germline values: CDR1 MDHEN, CDR2 SYDVKM. The CDR3 has 17 residues. V shed 5 bases and J 0 bases; nucleotides not matched to a gene: 12. CDR3 loop: CASSQLTGWGMNTEAFF. CDR3 coding DNA: TGTGCCAGCAGTCAGCTGACAGGGTGGGGAATGAACACTGAAGCTTTCTTT.

The chain has TRBV7-9 and TRBJ2-1; 7 bases line up with TRBD2. The CDR3 consists of 14 residues. With V trimmed by 1 base and J by 8 bases, 5 bases remained unmatched. The germline V gene has CDR1 SEHNR and CDR2 FQNEAQ (reference sequence). The CDR3 protein is CASSLERGGDEQFF. The DNA for the CDR3 is TGTGCCAGCAGCTTAGAGCGGGGTGGGGATGAGCAGTTCTTC.

The chain has TRBV5-1 and TRBJ1-6; tentatively, D is TRBD1 (5 bases). Germline CDR1 reads SGHRS; CDR2 reads YFSETQ. V was clipped by 0 bases and J by 8 bases, with 6 bases between them. This CDR3 has 13 residues. The DNA for the CDR3 is TGCGCCAGCAGCTTGGCAGGGTATTCACCCCTCCACTTT. Translated: CASSLAGYSPLHF.

The chain combines TRBV5-1 with TRBJ2-2, with D possibly TRBD1 on 5 matching bases. The CDR3 spans 16 residues. V was clipped by 1 base and J by 7 bases, with 17 bases between them. Germline CDR1 is SGHRS and CDR2 is YFSETQ. The CDR3, as DNA: TGCGCCAGCAGCTTGAGTGGGGCCCGCTTTGGCGGGGAGCTGTTTTTT. Translated, it gives CASSLSGARFGGELFF.

The V and J genes are TRBV10-1 and TRBJ2-3; tentative D call: TRBD2 (5 bases). With 10 bases removed from V and 6 bases from J, the gap between germline ends came to 14 bases. The V gene's germline CDR1 is WNHNN and CDR2 SYGVQD (reference sequence). This CDR3 region has 12 residues. For the CDR3, the DNA is TGCGCCACCGGTGAGGGTCCGGATACGCAGTATTTT. Protein product: CATGEGPDTQYF.